This T cell receptor beta chain comes out of a study of CXCR3-negative and CXCR3-positive naive CD8 T cells. As for the study in general: Each library held about 1.5 +/- 0.3 million TRB reads, 130 million to 150 million in total. Study-level results: Similar TRBV-TRBJ usage characterized naive CXCR3-negative and CXCR3-positive cells; memory cells differed. Diversity ran similarly high across both naive subsets but far lower in memory CD8+ cells. More hydrophobic TRB CDR3s were found in CXCR3-positive naive cells than in CXCR3-negative naive cells.

The study made its TRB cDNA libraries by 5' RACE, adding UMI labels. TCRdb reprocessed the 5' RACE reads and keeps a single row for each CDR3 protein, giving no DNA. Its listing shows 80,000 to 100,000 distinct CDR3 sequences. In regard to this clonotype: Its antigen is as yet unknown.

The material sequenced was naive CXCR3+ CD8+ T cells from blood. The subset here: CD45RO-CCR7+CD27+CD95- naive CD8+ T cells expressing CXCR3 (TNR3+). This sequence was found in a human donor in good health. Some clones in this sample may be carry-over from other donors' samples.

The CDR3 spells CASRHTDSGNTIYF. The chain has TRBV7-9 and TRBJ1-3. The CDR3 sequence is 14 residues long. Germline CDR1 reads SEHNR; CDR2 reads FQNEAQ (reference sequence).